This is a list of T cell receptor beta chains from one sample in a study of T-cell reconstitution after alpha-beta-depleted transplantation in children. One entry per CDR3 protein, called by TCRdb with MiXCR from the PCR reads. Seen here are a few hundred thousand distinct CDR3 sequences, around 10% observed once, and the top ten hold less than 2.5%. The sequencing here drew on PBMCs from the stem cell graft donor, taken from the stem cell graft. The receptors come from a human donor who donated a stem cell graft to a child with acute lymphoblastic leukemia. Both conserved end residues are part of each CDR3. D genes are given only for firm matches. Not every row has a clone size; where given, it reads once, few, many or a size class.

CDR3aa,CDR3nt,d_gene,abundance,v_gene,j_gene
CASSLGAGEYSQYF,TGTGCCAGCAGTTTAGGAGCAGGGGAATATTCGCAGTACTTC,NA,few,TRBV28,TRBJ2-7
CASSPRTGTVQTQYF,TGTGCCAGCAGCCCCAGGACAGGGACGGTCCAGACCCAGTACTTC,TRBD1,few,TRBV7-9,TRBJ2-5
CASSLILGYPEDLYEQYF,TGTGCCAGCAGCTTAATTCTGGGGTACCCTGAGGATCTTTACGAGCAGTACTTC,NA,few,TRBV11-1,TRBJ2-7
CSATPGGPYNEQFF,TGCAGTGCTACCCCAGGGGGTCCATACAATGAGCAGTTCTTC,TRBD1,NA,TRBV20-1,TRBJ2-1
CASSLANQGEAFF,TGTGCCAGCAGCTTAGCGAATCAGGGTGAAGCTTTCTTT,NA,many,TRBV7-9,TRBJ1-1
CASIPQRGIYEQYF,TGCGCCAGCATACCCCAGCGGGGGATCTACGAGCAGTACTTC,TRBD2,NA,TRBV4-3,TRBJ2-7
CASSLKVPGQGLNTEAFF,TGTGCCAGCAGCTTGAAGGTCCCCGGACAGGGCCTGAACACTGAAGCTTTCTTT,TRBD1,few,TRBV5-5,TRBJ1-1
CASSLDDLGGYGYTF,TGTGCCAGCAGCTTAGATGACCTAGGGGGATATGGCTACACCTTC,NA,few,TRBV11-2,TRBJ1-2
CASRDPITGEDGYTF,TGTGCCAGCAGGGACCCCATTACAGGGGAGGATGGCTACACCTTC,TRBD1,few,TRBV9,TRBJ1-2
CASSQESQGAGEQFF,TGCGCCAGCAGCCAAGAAAGCCAGGGGGCAGGGGAGCAGTTCTTC,TRBD1,few,TRBV4-3,TRBJ2-1
CASSLVLSSDTQYF,TGTGCCAGCAGCTTAGTTTTGAGCAGTGATACGCAGTATTTT,NA,NA,TRBV7-2,TRBJ2-3
CASSPYTGVSTDTQYF,TGTGCCAGCAGTCCATATACAGGAGTAAGCACAGATACGCAGTATTTT,NA,NA,TRBV27,TRBJ2-3
CASSTNTEAFF,TGTGCCAGTTCCACGAACACTGAAGCTTTCTTT,NA,few,TRBV19,TRBJ1-1
CASSPRQDEQYF,TGTGCCAGCAGTCCACGACAGGACGAGCAGTACTTC,NA,NA,TRBV12-3/TRBV12-4,TRBJ2-7
CASSEERGSNQPQHF,TGTGCCAGCAGTGAAGAGAGGGGGAGCAATCAGCCCCAGCATTTT,NA,many,TRBV6-1,TRBJ1-5
CASSPTSGRSYEQYF,TGTGCCAGCAGCCCGACTAGCGGGAGATCCTACGAGCAGTACTTC,TRBD2,many,TRBV7-9,TRBJ2-7
CASSLDWGGPLSYEQYF,TGTGCCAGCAGCTTAGATTGGGGAGGGCCTCTCTCCTACGAGCAGTACTTC,TRBD2,NA,TRBV7-6,TRBJ2-7
CSARNGMRTEAFF,TGCAGTGCTAGAAACGGTATGAGGACTGAAGCTTTCTTT,NA,few,TRBV20-1,TRBJ1-1
CSASPGGYYEQYF,TGCAGTGCTAGCCCAGGGGGGTACTACGAGCAGTACTTC,NA,NA,TRBV20-1,TRBJ2-7
CASSLVGLAGGFDEQFF,TGCGCCAGCAGCTTGGTCGGACTAGCGGGAGGTTTTGATGAGCAGTTCTTC,TRBD2,NA,TRBV5-1,TRBJ2-1
CSARGRQGPITQYF,TGCAGTGCTAGAGGACGACAGGGACCGATCACGCAGTACTTC,TRBD1,NA,TRBV20-1,TRBJ2-5
CASSLGGVDNYGYTF,TGTGCCAGCAGTTTGGGGGGGGTGGATAACTATGGCTACACCTTC,NA,few,TRBV28,TRBJ1-2
CASSLGGNTAAFF,TGCGCCAGCAGCTTGGGGGGGAACACTGCAGCTTTCTTT,NA,NA,TRBV5-1,TRBJ1-1
CASSSQLYRYNEQFF,TGTGCCAGCAGTTCCCAGCTCTATAGATACAATGAGCAGTTCTTC,NA,NA,TRBV27,TRBJ2-1
CASSPAGTYTDTQYF,TGTGCCAGCAGCCCTGCCGGGACATACACAGATACGCAGTATTTT,NA,few,TRBV7-2,TRBJ2-3
CASDPGRERGDTQYF,TGTGCCAGCGATCCAGGGCGGGAGAGAGGAGATACGCAGTATTTT,TRBD2,many,TRBV6-1,TRBJ2-3
CASSPFEGREQFF,TGTGCCAGCAGCCCCTTTGAGGGACGTGAGCAGTTCTTC,NA,few,TRBV7-3,TRBJ2-1
CASSWASGRANTGELFF,TGTGCCAGCAGTTGGGCTAGCGGGAGGGCGAACACCGGGGAGCTGTTTTTT,TRBD2,many,TRBV6-2/TRBV6-3,TRBJ2-2
CASSSTSGRFNNEQFF,TGTGCCAGCAGCTCAACTAGCGGGAGGTTTAACAATGAGCAGTTCTTC,TRBD2,many,TRBV5-6,TRBJ2-1
CASSNTGTGGYWETQYF,TGTGCCAGCAGCAACACCGGGACAGGGGGCTACTGGGAGACCCAGTACTTC,TRBD1,few,TRBV11-2,TRBJ2-5
CASSPPSGLEQYF,TGTGCCAGCAGTCCTCCCTCAGGGCTCGAGCAGTACTTC,NA,few,TRBV12-3/TRBV12-4,TRBJ2-7
CASSVGPTHQETQYF,TGTGCCAGCAGCGTGGGACCGACCCACCAAGAGACCCAGTACTTC,NA,few,TRBV9,TRBJ2-5
CASSISPQSIQPQHF,TGTGCCAGTAGTATTTCTCCCCAAAGCATTCAGCCCCAGCATTTT,NA,few,TRBV19,TRBJ1-5
CASSSGPSSSGANVLTF,TGTGCCAGCAGCTCGGGACCTTCCAGCTCTGGGGCCAACGTCCTGACTTTC,NA,few,TRBV7-9,TRBJ2-6
CASRRGPYGYTF,TGTGCCAGTAGGCGGGGGCCCTATGGCTACACCTTC,NA,many,TRBV6-5,TRBJ1-2
CATSSRDRAYEQYF,TGTGCCACCAGCAGCCGGGACAGGGCCTACGAGCAGTACTTC,TRBD1,NA,TRBV15,TRBJ2-7
CASHLGRGIHEQYF,TGTGCAAGTCACCTTGGCAGGGGTATTCACGAGCAGTACTTC,NA,few,TRBV12-2,TRBJ2-7
CASSFGQPNTEAFF,TGTGCCAGCAGTTTCGGACAGCCAAACACTGAAGCTTTCTTT,NA,many,TRBV5-6,TRBJ1-1
CASSPGRHTNEKLFF,TGTGCCAGCAGCCCGGGACGCCACACTAATGAAAAACTGTTTTTT,NA,few,TRBV7-9,TRBJ1-4
CASSPISGNSYEQYF,TGTGCCAGCTCACCAATCTCTGGGAACTCCTACGAGCAGTACTTC,NA,few,TRBV18,TRBJ2-7
CAWSIGGRDYGYTF,TGTGCCTGGAGTATTGGGGGGCGAGACTATGGCTACACCTTC,NA,few,TRBV30,TRBJ1-2
CAISPHSFGTSGMGEQYF,TGTGCCATCAGCCCCCATTCCTTCGGGACTAGCGGGATGGGCGAGCAGTACTTC,TRBD2,NA,TRBV3-1,TRBJ2-7